The 30 T cell receptor beta chains below all came from one sample that was sequenced in a study of blood T cells in healthy people across ages. Then a second PCR, running about 6 to 11 cycles, was carried out with a sample-barcoded 5' primer and a J-beta primer mix. TCRdb re-called the 5' RACE reads with MiXCR, one entry per CDR3 protein. Among approximately 1.5 million distinct CDR3 sequences, about 31% were seen once, and the ten largest hold 11%. The sample consisted of blood. The source of these receptors is a woman in her 30s in good health.

V and J are TRBV5-1 and TRBJ2-3, with TRBD1 matching over 9 bases. Germline V gene sequence: CDR1 SGHRS, CDR2 YFSETQ. The CDR3 contains 15 residues. J was trimmed by 5 bases and V by 5 bases; bases with no gene match: 9. CDR3: CASSMDRGVGDTQYF. The CDR3, as DNA: TGCGCCAGCAGTATGGACAGGGGCGTTGGAGATACGCAGTATTTT. Full variable domain (remainder filled in from reference TRBV5-1 and TRBJ2-3): KAGVTQTPRYLIKTRGQQVTLSCSPISGHRSVSWYQQTPGQGLQFLFEYFSETQRNKGNFPGRFSGRQFSNSRSEMNVSTLELGDSALYLCASSMDRGVGDTQYFGPGTRLTVL.

This clonotype occurred a few times. V is TRBV29-1 and J is TRBJ1-4, with a weak D call TRBD1 (6 bases). The CDR3 consists of 12 residues. Germline V lookup: CDR1 SQVTM, CDR2 ANQGSEA. Trimming stripped 5 bases from V and 7 bases from J, with 11 bases between. This chain's CDR3 is CSVTGGGEKLFF. DNA for the CDR3: TGCAGCGTTACGGGGGGCGGTGAAAAACTGTTTTTT.

As DNA, the CDR3 is TGTGCCAGCAGCAGCGGGACGTACCATGGCTACACCTTC. Amino acids: CASSSGTYHGYTF. The chain carries TRBV28 and TRBJ1-2; perhaps TRBD1 as D (5 bases). V lost 6 bases to trimming and J lost 6 bases, with 14 bases between them. This CDR3 has 13 residues. Germline CDR1 and CDR2: MDHEN and SYDVKM.

The chain has TRBV9 and TRBJ1-4, with D uncertain. The V and J ends lost 3 bases and 3 bases respectively, with 12 bases between them. From germline, CDR1 is SGDLS and CDR2 YYNGEE. The CDR3 spans 15 residues. The CDR3 loop is CASSAGRSANEKLFF. In DNA, the CDR3 is TGTGCCAGCAGCGCCGGGAGGTCGGCTAATGAAAAACTGTTTTTT.

This clonotype was detected only a few times. The chain links TRBV5-1 to TRBJ2-7; TRBD1 might be the D (6 bases). The V end lost 6 bases, the J end lost 1 base, and 14 bases lay between the germline ends. The length of the CDR3 is 14 residues. In germline, CDR1 is SGHRS, CDR2 YFSETQ. In DNA form, the CDR3 reads TGCGCCAGCACCCCGGACAGCGCGTCCTACGAGCAGTACTTC. Translated, it gives CASTPDSASYEQYF. Supplemented by reference TRBV5-1 and TRBJ2-7, the full variable domain reads KAGVTQTPRYLIKTRGQQVTLSCSPISGHRSVSWYQQTPGQGLQFLFEYFSETQRNKGNFPGRFSGRQFSNSRSEMNVSTLELGDSALYLCASTPDSASYEQYFGPGTRLTVT.

The chain uses TRBV7-3 and TRBJ2-3, with 11 nucleotides matching TRBD1. With 5 bases clipped from V and 5 bases from J, the junction kept 9 bases outside the gene matches. Germline V gene lookup returns CDR1 SGHTA and CDR2 FQGTGA. The CDR3 loop spans 16 amino acids. The CDR3 bases are TGTGCCAGCAGCCCCGGGACAGGGGGTTCGGTAGATACGCAGTATTTT. It codes for CASSPGTGGSVDTQYF.

The chain links TRBV20-1 to TRBJ2-3; D perhaps matches TRBD2 (5 bases). Germline V gives CDR1 DFQATT, CDR2 SNEGSKA (reference sequence). CDR3 length: 14 amino acids. Deletions cut 4 bases from V and 3 bases from J, with 14 bases between. The CDR3 protein is CSANSEIMTDTQYF. The CDR3 nucleotides are TGCAGTGCTAATAGCGAAATAATGACAGATACGCAGTATTTT.

The V gene is TRBV6-6, the J gene TRBJ1-2, with a possible D match to TRBD1 (5 bases). Germline values: CDR1 MNHNY, CDR2 SVGAGI (reference sequence). Trimming took off 2 bases at V and 7 bases at J, with 8 bases between the two ends. The CDR3 spans 12 residues. This chain's CDR3 is CASSYGGPGYTF. For the CDR3, the DNA is TGTGCCAGCAGTTACGGGGGACCTGGCTACACCTTC.

V is TRBV9 and J is TRBJ2-1; 8 nucleotides agree with TRBD2. Losses at the gene ends were 0 bases for V and 4 bases for J; bases not matched to a gene: 12. Germline CDR1 and CDR2: SGDLS and YYNGEE. The CDR3 loop spans 18 amino acids. Here the CDR3 DNA reads TGTGCCAGCAGCGTAGATTTCGCGGCGGGGGGCGCTTACAATGAGCAGTTCTTC. It specifies CASSVDFAAGGAYNEQFF. The full variable domain, with the rest looked up from reference TRBV9 and TRBJ2-1, is DSGVTQTPKHLITATGQRVTLRCSPRSGDLSVYWYQQSLDQGLQFLIQYYNGEERAKGNILERFSAQQFPDLHSELNLSSLELGDSALYFCASSVDFAAGGAYNEQFFGPGTRLTVL.

This clonotype occurred a few times. V gene TRBV20-1 combines with J gene TRBJ1-1; the D is unclear. CDR3 length: 17 residues. The germline V and J ends were trimmed by 4 bases and 0 bases, with 21 bases remaining between them. CDR1 and CDR2 (germline): DFQATT, SNEGSKA (reference sequence). CDR3: CSATPGLGQLMNTEAFF. The CDR3 region has the DNA TGCAGTGCTACCCCGGGTCTGGGCCAACTCATGAACACTGAAGCTTTCTTT.

A few counts support this clonotype. This clone may be a read error of a much larger clone one base away. The genes are TRBV12-3 or TRBV12-4 and TRBJ2-7; 15 positions agree with TRBD2. The CDR3 is made up of 14 amino acids. V gave up 6 bases and J gave up 6 bases; unmatched junction bases: 3. The CDR3 is CASREGLAGGEQYF. The CDR3 DNA is TGTGCCAGCAGGGAGGGACTAGCGGGGGGCGAGCAGTACTTC.

The rearrangement uses TRBV4-1 and TRBJ1-1; D uncertain. The CDR3 covers 14 residues. CDR1 and CDR2 (germline): MGHRA, YSYEKL. Deletions cut 3 bases from V and 4 bases from J, with 12 bases between. CDR3 DNA: TGCGCCAGCAGCCAGGGCCTACGGGCCACTGAAGCTTTCTTT. Translating it yields CASSQGLRATEAFF.

The rearrangement joins TRBV27 to TRBJ2-3; 7 nucleotides align to TRBD2. V lost 3 bases, J lost 2 bases, and 8 bases stayed unmatched. CDR1 is MNHEY and CDR2 is SMNVEV in the germline V gene (reference sequence). CDR3 length equals 16 residues. CDR3 nucleotides: TGTGCCAGCAGTTTTCGGGGCGGGGGACTCACAGATACGCAGTATTTT. Its protein is CASSFRGGGLTDTQYF.

In regard to this clonotype: Relative to the germline gene, one junction end is altered; a read error may explain this. The genes are TRBV28 and TRBJ1-2, with D uncertain. Per the germline V gene, CDR1 is MDHEN and CDR2 is SYDVKM. This CDR3 region has 12 residues. The CDR3 bases are TGTGCCAGCAGTTCCCGGGCCGGTGGCAACACCTTC. Its protein product is CASSSRAGGNTF.

The genes are TRBV20-1 and TRBJ2-5, with 14 bases fitting TRBD2. TRBJ2-7 explains the end of the DNA better; the J call may be wrong. The CDR3 spans 15 residues. Germline CDR1 is DFQATT and CDR2 is SNEGSKA (reference sequence). The DNA of the CDR3 is TGCAGTGCTCTAGGGACTAGCGGGAGCATTTACGAGCAGTACTTC. This encodes CSALGTSGSIYEQYF.

This clonotype was recorded only once. The chain combines TRBV11-2 with TRBJ2-3, with D maybe TRBD2 (5 bases). The V end lost 4 bases, the J end lost 0 bases, and 11 bases lay between the germline ends. Germline CDR1 is SGHAT and CDR2 is FQNNGV. The CDR3 has 15 residues. The CDR3 DNA is TGTGCCAGCAGCTCGGTACTAGGGAGCACAGATACGCAGTATTTT. It translates to CASSSVLGSTDTQYF.

This clonotype was detected only a few times. The V gene is TRBV7-2, the J gene TRBJ1-6; 8 nucleotides match TRBD1. This CDR3 region has 15 residues. CDR1 and CDR2 (germline): SGHTA, FQGNSA. The V segment lost 4 bases and the J segment 8 bases; nucleotides outside the gene matches: 7. Written as DNA, the CDR3 is TGTGCCAGCAGCTCTCGGACAGGGACCGATTCACCCCTCCACTTT. This sequence encodes CASSSRTGTDSPLHF.

The count of this clonotype is one. J is TRBJ2-1 and V is TRBV9; 8 nucleotides match TRBD1. Per germline, CDR1 SGDLS and CDR2 YYNGEE. The V segment lost 8 bases and the J segment 4 bases; nucleotides outside the gene matches: 5. The CDR3 is 13 amino acids. CDR3 nucleotide sequence: TGTGCCAGATCAGGGGGCTTGTACAATGAGCAGTTCTTC. As protein: CARSGGLYNEQFF.

This clonotype has only a few counts. The chain carries TRBV24-1 and TRBJ1-2; TRBD1 is a possible D gene (5 bases). The CDR3 sequence is 15 residues long. The V and J ends lost 4 bases and 4 bases respectively, with 15 bases between them. The germline gives CDR1 KGHDR, CDR2 SFDVKD. CDR3 in amino acids: CATSDPGRDGYGYTF. The DNA for the CDR3 is TGTGCCACCAGTGACCCGGGAAGGGACGGCTATGGCTACACCTTC.

This clonotype was seen only a few times. The chain links TRBV4-2 to TRBJ2-3; TRBD2 matches 14 bases. The CDR3 is 20 amino acids. The germline gives CDR1 LGHNA, CDR2 YNFKEQ. J gave up 0 bases and V 0 bases, and 8 bases lay outside the gene matches. CDR3 loop: CASSQEGGTSGSPSTDTQYF. Here the CDR3 DNA reads TGTGCCAGCAGCCAAGAGGGCGGGACTAGCGGGAGTCCTAGCACAGATACGCAGTATTTT.

This clonotype has more than one count but fewer than ten. The chain joins TRBV21-1 to TRBJ2-1; no check of the table's D call, TRBD1, against the DNA was made. TRBV21-1 is flagged as a pseudogene. The CDR3 sequence is 14 residues long. CDR3: CASSKAIRGNEQFF. The CDR3 DNA reads TGTGCCAGCAGCAAAGCGATTAGGGGTAATGAGCAGTTCTTC.

J is TRBJ2-7 and V is TRBV20-1; TRBD2 matches at 7 bases. From germline, CDR1 is DFQATT and CDR2 SNEGSKA (reference sequence). J lost 0 bases, V lost 1 base, and 6 bases had no gene match. This CDR3 has 15 amino acids. The DNA for the CDR3 is TGCAGTGCTAGAGGGGCTAGCGGTTACTCCTACGAGCAGTACTTC. Residues: CSARGASGYSYEQYF.

This clonotype was counted a few times. An end of the junction does not agree with germline; a read error may underlie this. V and J are TRBV6-4 and TRBJ1-2, with a possible D match to TRBD1 (6 bases). Germline lookup yields CDR1 MRHNA and CDR2 SNTAGT. The CDR3 has 14 residues. The CDR3 bases are TGCGCCAGCAGTCCAGGGGCCGTGAACTATGGCTACACCTTC. Encoded protein: CASSPGAVNYGYTF.

This rearrangement joins TRBV5-4 to TRBJ1-5, with a possible D match to TRBD1 (5 bases). The germline V and J ends were trimmed by 1 base and 0 bases, with 11 bases remaining between them. The CDR3 runs to 16 residues. CDR1 and CDR2 (germline): SGHNT, YYREEE (reference sequence). The CDR3 is CASSLIGQGSNQPQHF. CDR3 in DNA: TGTGCCAGCAGCTTGATAGGGCAGGGTAGCAATCAGCCCCAGCATTTT.

The V call is TRBV3-1, the J call TRBJ2-1, with D unresolved. V was pared by 0 bases and J by 12 bases, with 12 bases between. Germline lookup yields CDR1 LGHDT and CDR2 YNNKEL (reference sequence). The CDR3 runs 13 residues. Written as DNA, the CDR3 is TGTGCCAGCAGCCAAGAGTCTAGGGCAGGGCAGTTCTTC. It encodes CASSQESRAGQFF.

The V and J genes are TRBV7-8 and TRBJ1-2; TRBD1 is a possible D gene (5 bases). V lost 5 bases and J 5 bases, leaving 18 bases between the germline ends. The length of the CDR3 is 15 residues. Germline V gene data show CDR1 as SGHVS and CDR2 as FQNEAQ. The CDR3 region has the DNA TGTGCCAGCAGCCCAGTGGGGGATGGTTGGTATGGCTACACCTTC. Protein: CASSPVGDGWYGYTF. The variable domain in full, completed from reference TRBV7-8 and TRBJ1-2, reads GAGVSQSPRYKVAKRGQDVALRCDPISGHVSLFWYQQALGQGPEFLTYFQNEAQLDKSGLPSDRFFAERPEGSVSTLKIQRTQQEDSAVYLCASSPVGDGWYGYTFGSGTRLTVV.

V gene TRBV18 combines with J gene TRBJ2-3; 9 bases line up with TRBD2. Germline V gene sequence: CDR1 KGHSH, CDR2 LQKENI. The V gene end was trimmed by 3 bases and the J gene end by 5 bases; junction bases not matched to a gene: 6. The CDR3 loop spans 15 amino acids. CDR3 sequence: CASSPLAGRKDTQYF. In DNA form, the CDR3 reads TGTGCCAGCTCACCCCTAGCGGGACGGAAAGATACGCAGTATTTT.

In the case of this clonotype: An end of the junction does not agree with germline; a read error may underlie this. The chain carries TRBV12-3 or TRBV12-4 and TRBJ2-5; D not resolved. The CDR3 is 13 residues long. In DNA, the CDR3 is TGTGTCAGCACCGGTGGAAGGGTCGAGACCCAGTACTTC. It translates to CVSTGGRVETQYF.

This chain links TRBV12-3 or TRBV12-4 with TRBJ1-4, with D maybe TRBD1 (5 bases). The V end lost 6 bases, the J end lost 8 bases, and 13 bases lay between the germline ends. This CDR3 is 13 amino acids long. In nucleotides, the CDR3 is TGTGCCAGCAGAGGGACTAGACGAGAAAAACTGTTTTTT. Residues: CASRGTRREKLFF.

The CDR3 reads CASSPRARSSPLHF. CDR3 in DNA: TGTGCCAGCAGTCCCCGGGCCAGGAGTTCACCCCTCCACTTT. This sequence joins TRBV27 and TRBJ1-6, with unresolved D. The germline V and J ends were trimmed by 5 bases and 9 bases, with 14 bases remaining between them. This CDR3 is built from 14 residues. Germline assignment: CDR1 MNHEY and CDR2 SMNVEV (reference sequence).